The source of this T cell receptor beta chain is a study of shared clonotypes between healthy human individuals. Study summary: A couple of women and a few men aged 18 to 49 made up the donors.

Produced via immunoSEQ multiplex PCR; TCRdb's table is partial and in-frame only. The sample has about 520,000 clones, 90% to 96% seen once; the top ten hold about 0.064%. The receptor was isolated from a woman in her twenties or thirties in good health. Sequencing was carried out using naive CD4+ T cells sorted from blood. Indicated subset: CD45RA+ positively selected.

DNA for the CDR3: TGCGCCAGCAGTACGACAGGGATGAACACTGAAGCTTTCTTT. Protein sequence: CASSTTGMNTEAFF. The chain has TRBV10-2 and TRBJ1-1; 7 bases fit TRBD1. This CDR3 is built from 14 residues. The germline gives CDR1 WSHSY, CDR2 SAAADI. The ends lost 5 bases at V and 0 bases at J; junction bases unmatched: 3.